This TCR beta chain is drawn from a study of T-cell memory formation after mild COVID-19. Study-level findings and limits: CD4+ contracting clones were found mainly in CM and EM, and CD8+ ones in EMRA.

Trimming took 2 bases from V and 1 from J, leaving 10 bases between them. The CDR3 sequence is 15 residues long. Germline CDR1 and CDR2: ENHRY and SYGVKD. As to this clonotype: Its antigen is still unknown.

5'RACE with constant-segment primers built TCRalpha and TCRbeta cDNA libraries with UMIs. MiXCR, applied by TCRdb to the 5' RACE reads, yields one record per CDR3 protein. This sample has 140,000 or so distinct CDR3 sequences; approximately 5.7% occur once, and the top ten carry around 1.9%. Input material: PBMCs or a T cell subset sorted from them (not recorded which). The sequence derives from an adult woman who had mild COVID-19 (a few samples of this study predate the infection). Cell type and time point are not known. J is TRBJ2-3 and V is TRBV10-3; a possible D gene is TRBD1 (5 bases). CDR3: CAISEDSRGTDTQYF. The CDR3 coding sequence is TGTGCCATCAGTGAGGACAGCCGGGGCACAGATACGCAGTATTTT.